The 7 T cell receptor beta chains listed next were all sequenced from one sample in a study of CXCR3-negative and CXCR3-positive naive CD8 T cells. These receptors have no identified antigens. UMI labels and 5' RACE were used to prepare the TRB cDNA libraries. From its re-call of the 5' RACE reads, TCRdb lists each CDR3 protein once, without DNA. The sample has some 85,000 distinct CDR3 sequences. General observations from the study: The TRB CDR3s that CXCR3-positive naive cells carried were more hydrophobic than those of CXCR3-negative naive cells.

Source material: naive CXCR3+ CD8+ T cells from blood. Subset indicated: CD45RO-CCR7+CD27+CD95- naive CD8+ T cells expressing CXCR3 (TNR3+). Source of these receptors: a human donor in good health. Some clones in this sample may be carry-over from other donors' samples.

The CDR3 protein is CASSAPNTDTQYF. V is TRBV6-5 and J is TRBJ2-3; TCRdb's assignment of TRBD1 cannot be checked, as there is no DNA. CDR1 MNHEY and CDR2 SVGAGI come from the germline V gene. The CDR3 consists of 13 residues.

The rearrangement uses TRBV28 and TRBJ1-5; TCRdb picks TRBD1, but there is no DNA to check that call. Germline CDR1 and CDR2: MDHEN and SYDVKM. This CDR3 spans 14 amino acids. The CDR3 region is CASSLRQYNQPQHF.

V is TRBV6-2 or TRBV6-3 and J is TRBJ2-7; lacking DNA, the TRBD1 call made by TCRdb goes unchecked. There are 12 residues in the CDR3. Germline V gives CDR1 MNHEY, CDR2 SVGEGT. Here the CDR3 reads CASSPTRGEQYF.

The rearrangement joins TRBV20-1 to TRBJ2-5; TCRdb proposes TRBD1, but this gene call is untestable without DNA. The length of the CDR3 is 13 residues. Germline V CDR1 and CDR2: DFQATT, SNEGSKA (reference sequence). CDR3 residues: CSANLRVRETQYF.

The CDR3 reads CASSYTVSNQPQHF. The genes are TRBV6-2 or TRBV6-3 and TRBJ1-5. The CDR3 runs 14 residues. Germline V gene lookup returns CDR1 MNHEY and CDR2 SVGEGT.

The rearrangement uses TRBV6-5 and TRBJ2-2; the TCRdb call, TRBD2, lacks DNA for checking. The CDR3 loop spans 17 amino acids. Germline assignment: CDR1 MNHEY and CDR2 SVGAGI. This chain's CDR3 is CASSLWTSGVNTGELFF.

The chain couples TRBV7-9 to TRBJ2-7. Germline values: CDR1 SEHNR, CDR2 FQNEAQ (reference sequence). This CDR3 is 16 amino acids long. CDR3 sequence reads: CASSPTTAERYYEQYF.